Included here is one T cell receptor beta chain sequence, with context. The sample is drawn from a study of blood T cell repertoires in COVID-19. As for the study in general: The samples span acute and convalescent COVID-19 from the United States, Italy and Spain. Nucleic acid was either cDNA or gDNA, and it came from T cells, B-cell-depleted T cells, or PBMCs.

V shed 2 bases and J 5 bases; nucleotides not matched to a gene: 11. The CDR3 covers 16 residues. CDR1 and CDR2 (germline): SGHRS, YFSETQ. Original processing methods: Reference gene primer amplification in the assay estimated nucleated cell counts. Measured with immunoSEQ multiplex PCR; TCRdb has only the in-frame clones, and not every one. V and J calls plus clone size are reproduced from that table; the DNA served to infer D and trimming. The repertoire includes approximately 230,000 clones, 88% of them detected once, and more than 1.2% sits in the top ten. V and J are TRBV5-1 and TRBJ1-2; 8 bases fit TRBD1. The sample comprised peripheral blood. This receptor was identified in a man of 80 years or more with acute or convalescent COVID-19. In DNA, the CDR3 is TGCGCCAGCAGCTTTGATGGGCAGGGGGCTCTTTATGGCTACACCTTC. This gives the protein CASSFDGQGALYGYTF.